This T cell receptor beta chain was documented in a study of T cell responses to AZD1222 COVID-19 vaccine. Overall study: Second-dose timings of about 4 or about 12 weeks were pooled.

Study observations and caveats: Donors were mostly white British, more females; clonal diversity possibly underestimated. Spike-specific TCR breadth and depth went up after people got two AZD1222 doses. Of the AZD1222 recipients, only six were seropositive at baseline.

Between the trimmed V and J ends, which lost 3 bases and 7 bases, there was a span of 4 bases. The germline V gene encodes CDR1 MDHEN and CDR2 SYDVKM. The CDR3 spans 12 residues. Libraries were prepared by immunoSEQ multiplex PCR; TCRdb keeps only in-frame clonotypes and omits some of them. The table includes 100,000 to 120,000 clones, roughly 91% detected once. In the case of this clone: What it recognizes is unknown.

This TCR came from an adult in good health. The chain combines TRBV28 with TRBJ1-6, with D uncertain. This material consisted of peripheral blood, taken on day 0 of AZD1222 vaccination. The CDR3 nucleotides read TGTGCCAGCAGTTTGGTAAATTCACCCCTCCACTTT. Translating gives CASSLVNSPLHF.